The clone carrying this TCR beta chain was observed a single time. This record belongs to a study of cytomegalovirus exposure and HLA in healthy donors. Both 60 Vbeta primers and 13 Jbeta primers went into the PCR. Clones were read by immunoSEQ multiplex PCR, and TCRdb kept only the in-frame ones, dropping some. The sample has fewer than 200,000 clones; over 65% are singletons. This receptor was identified in a man aged 35 to 55 in good health and CMV-seropositive. Sequenced: PBMCs.

CDR3 bases: TGTGCCAGCAGTCAACTAGCGGGGGGTGTCTATGAGCAGTTCTTC. Translation: CASSQLAGGVYEQFF. This sequence joins TRBV27 and TRBJ2-1; 12 bases are a match to TRBD2. Germline CDR1 reads MNHEY; CDR2 reads SMNVEV (reference sequence). J lost 8 bases, V lost 5 bases, and 7 bases had no gene match. This CDR3 contains 15 residues.